The TCR beta chain under discussion was sequenced for a study of breast tumors, draining lymph nodes, adjacent tissues. General study results and limits: Tumors had less TCR diversity than lymph nodes, more than nontumor tissue. The data were judged consistent with most tumor T cells coming from lymph node and expanding in tumor. Data only fit, rather than demonstrated, lymph node origin of most tumor T cells. Tumor and nontumor repertoires were significantly more similar in luminal-like than in basal-like breast cancer.

Samples came from axillary lymph nodes draining the breast cancer. On this clonotype itself: Its target is not known. A much larger clone differs from this one at a single base, so this may be a read error.

The CDR3 length is 15 residues. With V trimmed by 2 bases and J by 7 bases, 8 bases remained unmatched. From germline, CDR1 is SEHNR and CDR2 FQNEAQ (reference sequence). TCRdb reanalysed the multiplex PCR reads using MiXCR and keeps one entry per CDR3 protein. Of about 180,000 distinct CDR3 sequences listed, 30% to 35% are singletons. The sample taken for sequencing was axillary lymph node tissue. This sequence originates from a female donor with breast cancer. Some clones in this sample may be carry-over from other donors' samples. This chain links TRBV7-9 with TRBJ2-7; TRBD2 matches 10 bases. In DNA, the CDR3 is TGTGCCAGCAGCTTAATAAGCGGGGGGGCTCATGAGCAGTACTTC. Protein sequence: CASSLISGGAHEQYF.